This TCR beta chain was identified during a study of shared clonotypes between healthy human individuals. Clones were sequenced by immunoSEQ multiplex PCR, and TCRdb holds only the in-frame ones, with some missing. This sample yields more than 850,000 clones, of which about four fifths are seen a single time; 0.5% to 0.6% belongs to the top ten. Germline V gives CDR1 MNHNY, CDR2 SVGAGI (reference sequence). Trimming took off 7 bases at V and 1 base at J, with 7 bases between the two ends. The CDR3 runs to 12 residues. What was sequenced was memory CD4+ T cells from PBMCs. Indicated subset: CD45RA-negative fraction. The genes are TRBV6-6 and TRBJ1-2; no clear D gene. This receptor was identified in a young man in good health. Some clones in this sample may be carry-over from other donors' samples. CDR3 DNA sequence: TGTGCCAGCACCCCACGTAACTATGGCTACACCTTC. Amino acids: CASTPRNYGYTF.